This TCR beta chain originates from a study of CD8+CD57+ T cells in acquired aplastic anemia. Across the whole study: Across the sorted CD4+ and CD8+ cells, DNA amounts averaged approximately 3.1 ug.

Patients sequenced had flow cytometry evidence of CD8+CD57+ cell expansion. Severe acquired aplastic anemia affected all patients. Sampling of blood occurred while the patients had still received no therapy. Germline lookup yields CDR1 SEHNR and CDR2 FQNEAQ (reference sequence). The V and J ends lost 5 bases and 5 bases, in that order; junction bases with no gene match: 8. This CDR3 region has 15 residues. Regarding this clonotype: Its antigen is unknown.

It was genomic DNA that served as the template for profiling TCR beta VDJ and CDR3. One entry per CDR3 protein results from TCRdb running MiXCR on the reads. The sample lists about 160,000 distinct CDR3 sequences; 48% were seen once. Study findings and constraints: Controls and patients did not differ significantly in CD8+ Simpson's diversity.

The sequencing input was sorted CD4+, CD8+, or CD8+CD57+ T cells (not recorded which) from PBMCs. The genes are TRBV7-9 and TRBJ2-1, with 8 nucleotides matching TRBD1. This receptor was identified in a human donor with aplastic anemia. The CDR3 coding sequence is TGTGCCAGCAGCGTCGGACAGGGTAGTCACAATGAGCAGTTCTTC. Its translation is CASSVGQGSHNEQFF.